This paragraph reports one T cell receptor beta chain. The sample is drawn from a study of blood T cell repertoires in COVID-19. Study-level information: Whether acute or convalescent, the COVID-19 samples came from the United States, Italy and Spain.

Germline values: CDR1 MNHEY, CDR2 SVGEGT. V was pared by 5 bases and J by 3 bases, with 20 bases between. CDR3 length equals 18 residues. Assay: immunoSEQ multiplex PCR; the TCRdb copy retains only in-frame clones and omits some. The table includes about 100,000 clones, roughly 87% detected once. This chain joins TRBV6-2 or TRBV6-3 and TRBJ2-6; D is perhaps TRBD1 (6 bases). The sample comprised peripheral blood. This TCR came from a man aged 30 to 45 in a cohort sampled during active COVID-19. This CDR3 is CASSPRARTDFGANVLTF. The CDR3 DNA follows: TGTGCCAGCAGTCCCCGGGCCAGGACAGATTTTGGGGCCAACGTCCTGACTTTC.